Following are 21 T cell receptor beta chains from one sample sequenced in a study of response to subunit inactivated influenza vaccine. Each CDR3 protein gets one entry after TCRdb re-called the RT-PCR reads with MiXCR. The profile covers roughly 500,000 distinct CDR3 sequences, with around a quarter appearing a single time and 2.5% to 3% taken by the ten largest. These sequences were also reported in another study, on T cells expressing NK-cell markers. This second study notes: UMIs accompanied the 5'RACE template switching by which TCR beta cDNA was made.

The material sequenced was CD4+ T cells sorted from PBMCs, taken 12 days after vaccination. Every receptor here comes from a man between 50 and 59 years old who received an inactivated influenza vaccine.

The chain uses TRBV10-3 and TRBJ2-3; 9 nucleotides agree with TRBD2. Germline loops: CDR1 ENHRY, CDR2 SYGVKD. The CDR3 has 15 residues. V dropped 7 bases and J dropped 4; count of bases not matched to a gene: 9. The CDR3 DNA reads TGTGCCATCACGGGAGGGGTAGCGGGAGCAGATACGCAGTATTTT. As protein: CAITGGVAGADTQYF.

This clonotype was detected only a few times. This sequence joins TRBV12-3 or TRBV12-4 and TRBJ1-6; unclear D gene. The CDR3 covers 15 residues. V shed 3 bases and J shed 7 bases, with 13 bases lying between them. CDR3 amino acids: CASSFGGNGNSPLHF. CDR3 DNA sequence: TGTGCCAGCAGTTTTGGAGGGAATGGGAATTCACCCCTCCACTTT.

The CDR3 nucleotides are TGTGCCAGCTCACCACCGCAGCGGGAGGGATATGAGCAGTTCTTC. Protein: CASSPPQREGYEQFF. V is TRBV18 and J is TRBJ2-1, with 10 positions matching TRBD2. The CDR3 is 15 residues long. Germline lookup yields CDR1 KGHSH and CDR2 LQKENI. V dropped 0 bases and J dropped 8; count of bases not matched to a gene: 4.

This clonotype has more than one count but fewer than ten. The chain is built from TRBV15 and TRBJ2-1, with 9 positions matching TRBD1. Germline V lookup: CDR1 LNHNV, CDR2 YYDKDF (reference sequence). With 1 base clipped from V and 7 bases from J, the junction kept 8 bases outside the gene matches. The CDR3 runs to 16 residues. The CDR3 region has the DNA TGTGCCACCAGCAGAGGACCGGGACAGGGAATAAATGAGCAGTTCTTC. Translation gives CATSRGPGQGINEQFF.

This clonotype was counted between two and nine times. The chain links TRBV12-3 or TRBV12-4 to TRBJ1-4, with D tentatively TRBD1 (5 bases). V lost 6 bases to trimming and J lost 4 bases, with 21 bases between them. The CDR3 sequence is 17 residues long. This chain's CDR3 is CASRPRITGTVNEKLFF. DNA for the CDR3: TGTGCCAGCAGACCAAGGATCACCGGGACGGTTAATGAAAAACTGTTTTTT.

There are a few counts of this clonotype. The V call is TRBV7-2, the J call TRBJ1-1, with D tentatively TRBD1 (5 bases). This CDR3 is built from 14 residues. Germline V gene lookup returns CDR1 SGHTA and CDR2 FQGNSA. The V end was cut by 5 bases, the J end by 7 bases, with 17 bases between. The CDR3 DNA follows: TGTGCCAGCAGCGCCACATCGGGACGGTTTGAAGCTTTCTTT. As protein: CASSATSGRFEAFF. Using reference TRBV7-2 and TRBJ1-1 for the parts outside the CDR3, the full variable domain is GAGVSQSPSNKVTEKGKDVELRCDPISGHTALYWYRQSLGQGLEFLIYFQGNSAPDKSGLPSDRFSAERTGGSVSTLTIQRTQQEDSAVYLCASSATSGRFEAFFGQGTRLTVV.

V is TRBV12-3 or TRBV12-4 and J is TRBJ2-5, with D tentatively TRBD1 (6 bases). Between the trimmed V and J ends, which lost 5 bases and 4 bases, there was a span of 17 bases. This CDR3 region has 15 residues. The CDR3 sequence is CASSPTGQIGETQYF. For the CDR3, the DNA is TGTGCCAGCAGTCCGACGGGACAAATTGGAGAGACCCAGTACTTC.

The chain links TRBV20-1 to TRBJ2-7, with TRBD2 matching 7 bases. V dropped 3 bases and J dropped 2; count of bases not matched to a gene: 13. CDR3 length: 16 residues. CDR1 DFQATT and CDR2 SNEGSKA come from the germline V gene (reference sequence). The CDR3: CSASSRGRDPAYEQYF. DNA for the CDR3: TGCAGTGCTAGTAGTCGGGGGAGGGACCCGGCCTACGAGCAGTACTTC.

The sample holds a few counts of this clonotype. The chain couples TRBV7-8 to TRBJ1-2, with D unresolved. The ends were cut back, 1 base at V and 13 bases at J, with 10 bases in the middle. CDR1 SGHVS and CDR2 FQNEAQ come from the germline V gene. The CDR3 has 11 amino acids. The CDR3 sequence: CASSLGLTITF. The DNA for the CDR3 is TGTGCCAGCAGCTTAGGGTTGACGATCACCTTC.

This clonotype was detected a few times. The V call is TRBV7-3, the J call TRBJ2-7, with 13 bases lining up with TRBD2. J gave up 2 bases and V 0 bases, and 16 bases lay outside the gene matches. The length of the CDR3 is 21 residues. The germline gives CDR1 SGHTA, CDR2 FQGTGA. The CDR3 loop reads CASSLTSTTGTSGKGAYEQYF. The CDR3 nucleotides are TGTGCCAGCAGCTTAACCTCGACGACAGGGACTAGCGGGAAGGGGGCCTACGAGCAGTACTTC.

The V and J genes are TRBV7-9 and TRBJ1-2; 9 bases line up with TRBD1. This CDR3 has 17 residues. V dropped 3 bases and J dropped 8; count of bases not matched to a gene: 16. Per germline, CDR1 SEHNR and CDR2 FQNEAQ (reference sequence). CDR3: CASSFPDRGLQLRGYTF. The DNA of the CDR3 is TGTGCCAGCAGCTTCCCGGACAGGGGCCTCCAGCTACGCGGCTACACCTTC.

This clonotype came up a few times. The CDR3 is CSVEDRRGSTQYF. The CDR3 DNA is TGCAGCGTTGAAGATCGGAGGGGGTCGACCCAGTACTTC. The gene calls are TRBV29-1 and TRBJ2-5, with D perhaps assigned TRBD1 or TRBD2 (6 bases each). V lost 0 bases to trimming and J lost 7 bases, with 12 bases between them. The CDR3 extends over 13 amino acids. From germline, CDR1 is SQVTM and CDR2 ANQGSEA.

V gene TRBV6-5 combines with J gene TRBJ2-3; TRBD2 is a possible D gene (6 bases). V lost 2 bases and J 1 base, leaving 10 bases between the germline ends. There are 15 residues in the CDR3. The germline CDR1 and CDR2 sequences are MNHEY and SVGAGI. The CDR3 loop reads CASSYGPSGTDTQYF. CDR3 DNA sequence: TGTGCCAGCAGTTACGGTCCTAGCGGCACAGATACGCAGTATTTT.

The CDR3 DNA is TGTGCCAGCCGAACCCTGGGGTTGGCTAATGAAAAACTGTTTTTT. The encoded protein is CASRTLGLANEKLFF. The rearrangement links TRBV6-2 or TRBV6-3 to TRBJ1-4; D is unclear. With 8 bases removed from V and 3 bases from J, the gap between germline ends came to 16 bases. Germline V CDR1 and CDR2: MNHEY, SVGEGT. There are 15 residues in the CDR3.

This clonotype has more than one count but fewer than ten. This chain joins TRBV7-9 and TRBJ2-1; 9 bases match TRBD2. Trimming removed 8 bases from V and 6 bases from J; junction bases left unmatched: 8. CDR1 SEHNR and CDR2 FQNEAQ come from the germline V gene (reference sequence). The CDR3 spans 14 residues. The chain's CDR3 is CASLGLAGFNEQFF. The CDR3 region has the DNA TGTGCCAGCCTAGGGCTAGCGGGATTCAATGAGCAGTTCTTC.

In DNA form, the CDR3 reads TGCGCCAGCAGCGGGCCCTTCAATCCTGGACAGAACACCTACGAGCAGTACTTC. Translated: CASSGPFNPGQNTYEQYF. The V call is TRBV5-1, the J call TRBJ2-7, with D possibly TRBD1 on 6 matching bases. The CDR3 covers 18 residues. The germline V and J ends were trimmed by 4 bases and 2 bases, with 25 bases remaining between them. CDR1 is SGHRS and CDR2 is YFSETQ in the germline V gene. Together with reference TRBV5-1 and TRBJ2-7, the CDR3 gives the full variable domain: KAGVTQTPRYLIKTRGQQVTLSCSPISGHRSVSWYQQTPGQGLQFLFEYFSETQRNKGNFPGRFSGRQFSNSRSEMNVSTLELGDSALYLCASSGPFNPGQNTYEQYFGPGTRLTVT.

This clonotype was observed a handful of times. The CDR3 DNA sequence: TGTGCCAGCAGGGCTTGGAATCAGCCCCAGCATTTT. Residues: CASRAWNQPQHF. The chain employs TRBV25-1 and TRBJ1-5; D gene unclear. V was trimmed by 6 bases and J by 4 bases, leaving 7 bases between them. Germline values: CDR1 MGHDK, CDR2 SYGVNS. The CDR3 spans 12 residues.

This clonotype showed up many times. This rearrangement joins TRBV28 to TRBJ1-5; D is undetermined. There are 15 residues in the CDR3. Deletions cut 5 bases from V and 2 bases from J, with 13 bases between. Germline CDR1 and CDR2: MDHEN and SYDVKM. CDR3 residues: CASSRTTVRNQPQHF. DNA of the CDR3: TGTGCCAGCAGTCGGACGACCGTCCGCAATCAGCCCCAGCATTTT.

This clonotype came up many times. This rearrangement joins TRBV29-1 to TRBJ2-1; 7 bases fit TRBD2. The CDR3 loop spans 11 amino acids. CDR1 is SQVTM and CDR2 is ANQGSEA in the germline V gene. The J segment lost 7 bases and the V segment lost 4 bases, leaving 1 base of the junction unmatched. Here the CDR3 reads CSVGEGNEQFF. Here the CDR3 DNA reads TGCAGCGTTGGGGAGGGTAATGAGCAGTTCTTC.

This clonotype was detected a few times. The rearrangement links TRBV15 to TRBJ2-1; possibly TRBD2 for D (6 bases). Germline lookup yields CDR1 LNHNV and CDR2 YYDKDF (reference sequence). CDR3 length: 12 amino acids. V was trimmed by 8 bases and J by 3 bases, leaving 8 bases between them. The CDR3 region is CATGRDYNEQFF. The CDR3 bases are TGTGCCACCGGGCGGGACTACAATGAGCAGTTCTTC.

This clonotype was observed a handful of times. The gene calls are TRBV6-6 and TRBJ2-5; TRBD1 matches 8 bases. The J segment lost 3 bases and the V segment lost 7 bases, leaving 1 base of the junction unmatched. Germline lookup yields CDR1 MNHNY and CDR2 SVGAGI (reference sequence). The CDR3 consists of 12 residues. The CDR3 here is CASKQGEETQYF. The CDR3 DNA reads TGTGCCAGCAAACAGGGGGAAGAGACCCAGTACTTC.